Described below is a single T cell receptor (beta chain) sequence and its context. This entry belongs to a study of blood T cell repertoires in COVID-19. For the study at large: Acute and convalescent COVID-19 specimens originated in the United States, Italy and Spain. T cells, B-cell-depleted T cells, or PBMCs supplied cDNA or gDNA.

Patients in Seattle were enrolled during active infection, then followed longitudinally. How the authors handled the data: Reference gene primers were amplified, and this amplification served to estimate nucleated cell counts. Produced via immunoSEQ multiplex PCR; TCRdb's table is partial and in-frame only. V and J calls and clone size come straight from that table; D and trimming were deduced from the DNA. The top ten clones hold 6% to 8% of a sample with about 240,000 clones, roughly 76% of them seen once. CDR1 is SGHTS and CDR2 is YDEGEE in the germline V gene. V dropped 6 bases and J dropped 5 bases, with 9 bases sitting between them. This CDR3 has 13 amino acids.

The V and J genes are TRBV5-8 and TRBJ1-6; no definite D call. Sequences were obtained from peripheral blood. The clonotype was recovered from a woman at least 80 years old with COVID-19, enrolled during active disease. The CDR3 region has the DNA TGTGCCAGCACCCAAACGGATAATTCACCCCTCCACTTT. Translated: CASTQTDNSPLHF. The full variable domain, its missing parts supplied by reference TRBV5-8 and TRBJ1-6, is EAGVTQSPTHLIKTRGQQATLRCSPISGHTSVYWYQQALGLGLQFLLWYDEGEERNRGNFPPRFSGRQFPNYSSELNVNALELEDSALYLCASTQTDNSPLHFGNGTRLTVT.